A selection of T cell receptor beta chains follows, all from one sample in a study of blood T cells in healthy people across ages. TCRdb reprocessed the 5' RACE reads with MiXCR, giving one entry per CDR3 protein. The table has more than 650,000 distinct CDR3 sequences, approximately 21% seen once; the top ten hold around a fifth. The sequenced material came from blood. Every receptor here comes from a man in his 70s in good health. Both conserved end residues are part of each CDR3. Each record gives: J gene, V gene, CDR3 protein.

>TRBJ1-5|TRBV5-5
CASSRAEGQPQHF
>TRBJ2-5|TRBV20-1
CSAREVSRETQYF
>.|TRBV9
CASSAGRMSGVGEQFF
>TRBJ1-4|TRBV20-1
CSATQGKNEKLFF
>TRBJ1-1|TRBV29-1
CSVRTGSHSEAFF
>TRBJ2-5|TRBV12-3/TRBV12-4
CASSLWGSGAEETQYF
>.|TRBV28
CASSLVGAGSRETQYF
>TRBJ2-7|TRBV7-6
CASSPRDRESYEQYF
>TRBJ1-4|TRBV5-6
CASSLVGGNGHEKLFF
>TRBJ1-3|TRBV6-5
CASSRGNRVANTIYF
>TRBJ2-1|TRBV10-3
CAISPSGRFNEQFF
>TRBJ2-5|TRBV5-5
CASRRGAGGIQETQYF
>TRBJ2-1|TRBV29-1
CSVVGGNEQFF
>TRBJ1-4|TRBV7-9
CASRLGQANEKLFF
>TRBJ2-1|TRBV12-3/TRBV12-4
CASSFDGQRNNEQFF
>.|TRBV19
CASSPGTGQTQYF
>TRBJ1-2|TRBV28
CASSFALGGAANYGYTF
>TRBJ2-3|TRBV18
CASSPPTSGRAGDTQYF
>TRBJ2-2|TRBV7-3
CASSSSSLGVTGELFF
>TRBJ2-1|TRBV5-1
CASSLDRGSSYNEQFF
>TRBJ2-3|TRBV6-5
CASSYSMSGGFVTDTQYF
>TRBJ2-3|TRBV18
CASSPGPTTAPGDTQYF
>TRBJ2-3|TRBV10-1
CASSEVSTDTQYF
>TRBJ1-5|TRBV28
CASSSGQDSNQPQHF
>TRBJ1-1|TRBV12-3/TRBV12-4
CASITRGKNEAFF
>TRBJ1-3|TRBV29-1
CSVTVPGNTIYF
>TRBJ1-1|TRBV27
CASSPPFGSEAFF
>TRBJ2-5|TRBV10-3
CAISESSELRETQYF
>TRBJ2-5|TRBV20-1
CSARVPGTHQETQYF
>TRBJ2-1|TRBV19
CASSRGQDVYNEQFF
>TRBJ1-2|TRBV7-9
CASSDRGKVYGYTF
>TRBJ1-6|TRBV12-3/TRBV12-4
CASSRQGLLNSPLHF
>TRBJ2-5|TRBV25-1
CASSDGPQETQYF
>TRBJ2-3|TRBV5-1
CASSFRAEPSDTQYF
>TRBJ1-2|TRBV3-1
CASSPSDLWRYGYTF
>TRBJ1-1|TRBV11-3
CASSPQFIGGTEAFF
>TRBJ2-7|TRBV7-8
CASREGHSYEQYF
>TRBJ2-1|TRBV20-1
CSASYGSSYNEQFF
>TRBJ1-5|TRBV12-3/TRBV12-4
CASSLGLGPQHF
>TRBJ1-5|TRBV12-3/TRBV12-4
CASTPVGNQPQHF
>TRBJ1-1|TRBV6-5
CASTWEGATEAFF
>TRBJ1-2|TRBV4-1
CASSQELIRADYGYTF
>TRBJ1-1|TRBV12-3/TRBV12-4
CASSLGGTSTEAFF
>TRBJ2-5|TRBV20-1
CSARDVREKGEAQYF
>.|TRBV3-1
CASSPQKGRTEQFF
>TRBJ2-5|TRBV5-1
CASSLQPGGSDQETQYF
>TRBJ1-1|TRBV28
CASSSMWRKPGEAFF
>TRBJ2-3|TRBV6-6
CASSSSGGTPTDTQYF
>TRBJ2-3|TRBV28
CASSLPRADTQYF
>TRBJ1-1|TRBV2
CARGWWENTEAFF
>TRBJ1-2|TRBV30
CAWSATGDYGYTF
>.|TRBV12-3/TRBV12-4
CASSLSYLAGEGNEQFF
>TRBJ2-1|TRBV6-5
CASSYSGLQNEQFF
>TRBJ2-6|TRBV28
CASSFTHSGANVLTF
>TRBJ2-3|TRBV6-2/TRBV6-3
CASSYSMAPDTQYF
>TRBJ2-2|TRBV6-1
CARGEENTGELFF
>TRBJ1-1|TRBV7-6
CASSPSGAGTEAFF
>TRBJ2-2|TRBV20-1
CSAQGGGGSNTGELFF
>TRBJ2-7|TRBV7-9
CASSLVYAVTLSYEQYF